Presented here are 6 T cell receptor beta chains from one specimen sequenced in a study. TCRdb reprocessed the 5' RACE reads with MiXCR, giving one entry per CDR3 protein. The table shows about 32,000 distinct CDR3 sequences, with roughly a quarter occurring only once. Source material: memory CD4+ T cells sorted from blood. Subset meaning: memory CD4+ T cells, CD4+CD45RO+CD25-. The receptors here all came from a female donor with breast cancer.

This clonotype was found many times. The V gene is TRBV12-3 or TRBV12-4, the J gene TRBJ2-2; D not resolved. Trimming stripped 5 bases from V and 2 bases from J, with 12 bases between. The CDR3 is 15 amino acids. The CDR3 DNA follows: TGTGCCAGCAGTCACCCCCCTAGTAACACCGGGGAGCTGTTTTTT. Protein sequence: CASSHPPSNTGELFF.

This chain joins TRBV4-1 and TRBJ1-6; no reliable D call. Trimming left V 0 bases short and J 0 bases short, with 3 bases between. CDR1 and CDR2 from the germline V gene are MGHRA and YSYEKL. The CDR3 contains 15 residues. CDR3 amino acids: CASSQDRSYNSPLHF. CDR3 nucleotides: TGCGCCAGCAGCCAAGATCGCTCCTATAATTCACCCCTCCACTTT.

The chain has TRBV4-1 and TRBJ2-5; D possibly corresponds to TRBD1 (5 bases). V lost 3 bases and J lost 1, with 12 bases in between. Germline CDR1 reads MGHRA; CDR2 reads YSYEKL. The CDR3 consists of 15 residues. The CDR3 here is CASSQERGFQETQYF. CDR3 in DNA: TGCGCCAGCAGCCAGGAAAGGGGATTCCAAGAGACCCAGTACTTC.

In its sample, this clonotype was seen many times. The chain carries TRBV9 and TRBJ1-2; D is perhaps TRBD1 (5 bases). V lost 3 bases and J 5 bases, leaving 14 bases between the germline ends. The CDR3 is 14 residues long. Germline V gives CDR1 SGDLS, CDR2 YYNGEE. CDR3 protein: CASSAEGTLYGYTF. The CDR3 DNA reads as TGTGCCAGCAGCGCAGAAGGGACCCTATATGGCTACACCTTC.

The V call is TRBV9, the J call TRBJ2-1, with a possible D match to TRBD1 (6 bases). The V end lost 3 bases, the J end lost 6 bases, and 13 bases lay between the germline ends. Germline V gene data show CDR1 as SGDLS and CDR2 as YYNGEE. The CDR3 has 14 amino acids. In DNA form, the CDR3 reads TGTGCCAGCAGCGACGCTTCAGGGGCCAATGAGCAGTTCTTC. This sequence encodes CASSDASGANEQFF.

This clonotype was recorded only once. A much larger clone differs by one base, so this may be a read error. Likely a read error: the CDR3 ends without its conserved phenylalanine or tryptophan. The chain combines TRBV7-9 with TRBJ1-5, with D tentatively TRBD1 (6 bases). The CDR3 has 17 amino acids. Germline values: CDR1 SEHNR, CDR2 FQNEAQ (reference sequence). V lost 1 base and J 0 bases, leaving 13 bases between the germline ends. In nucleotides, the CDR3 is TGTGCCAGCAGCTTAGTACAGGGCACTTATAGCAATCAGCCCCAGCATCTT. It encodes CASSLVQGTYSNQPQHL.